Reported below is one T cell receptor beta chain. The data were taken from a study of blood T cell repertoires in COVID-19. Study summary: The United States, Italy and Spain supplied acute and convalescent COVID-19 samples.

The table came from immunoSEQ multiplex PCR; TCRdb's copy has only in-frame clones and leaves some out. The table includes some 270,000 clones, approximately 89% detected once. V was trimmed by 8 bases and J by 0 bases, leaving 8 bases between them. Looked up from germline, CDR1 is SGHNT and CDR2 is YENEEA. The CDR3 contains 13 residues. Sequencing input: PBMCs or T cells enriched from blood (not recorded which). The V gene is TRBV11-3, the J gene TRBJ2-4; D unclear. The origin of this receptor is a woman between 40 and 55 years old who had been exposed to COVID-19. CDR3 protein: CASSSLAKNIQYF. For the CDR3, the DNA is TGTGCCAGCTCGAGCCTAGCCAAAAACATTCAGTACTTC.